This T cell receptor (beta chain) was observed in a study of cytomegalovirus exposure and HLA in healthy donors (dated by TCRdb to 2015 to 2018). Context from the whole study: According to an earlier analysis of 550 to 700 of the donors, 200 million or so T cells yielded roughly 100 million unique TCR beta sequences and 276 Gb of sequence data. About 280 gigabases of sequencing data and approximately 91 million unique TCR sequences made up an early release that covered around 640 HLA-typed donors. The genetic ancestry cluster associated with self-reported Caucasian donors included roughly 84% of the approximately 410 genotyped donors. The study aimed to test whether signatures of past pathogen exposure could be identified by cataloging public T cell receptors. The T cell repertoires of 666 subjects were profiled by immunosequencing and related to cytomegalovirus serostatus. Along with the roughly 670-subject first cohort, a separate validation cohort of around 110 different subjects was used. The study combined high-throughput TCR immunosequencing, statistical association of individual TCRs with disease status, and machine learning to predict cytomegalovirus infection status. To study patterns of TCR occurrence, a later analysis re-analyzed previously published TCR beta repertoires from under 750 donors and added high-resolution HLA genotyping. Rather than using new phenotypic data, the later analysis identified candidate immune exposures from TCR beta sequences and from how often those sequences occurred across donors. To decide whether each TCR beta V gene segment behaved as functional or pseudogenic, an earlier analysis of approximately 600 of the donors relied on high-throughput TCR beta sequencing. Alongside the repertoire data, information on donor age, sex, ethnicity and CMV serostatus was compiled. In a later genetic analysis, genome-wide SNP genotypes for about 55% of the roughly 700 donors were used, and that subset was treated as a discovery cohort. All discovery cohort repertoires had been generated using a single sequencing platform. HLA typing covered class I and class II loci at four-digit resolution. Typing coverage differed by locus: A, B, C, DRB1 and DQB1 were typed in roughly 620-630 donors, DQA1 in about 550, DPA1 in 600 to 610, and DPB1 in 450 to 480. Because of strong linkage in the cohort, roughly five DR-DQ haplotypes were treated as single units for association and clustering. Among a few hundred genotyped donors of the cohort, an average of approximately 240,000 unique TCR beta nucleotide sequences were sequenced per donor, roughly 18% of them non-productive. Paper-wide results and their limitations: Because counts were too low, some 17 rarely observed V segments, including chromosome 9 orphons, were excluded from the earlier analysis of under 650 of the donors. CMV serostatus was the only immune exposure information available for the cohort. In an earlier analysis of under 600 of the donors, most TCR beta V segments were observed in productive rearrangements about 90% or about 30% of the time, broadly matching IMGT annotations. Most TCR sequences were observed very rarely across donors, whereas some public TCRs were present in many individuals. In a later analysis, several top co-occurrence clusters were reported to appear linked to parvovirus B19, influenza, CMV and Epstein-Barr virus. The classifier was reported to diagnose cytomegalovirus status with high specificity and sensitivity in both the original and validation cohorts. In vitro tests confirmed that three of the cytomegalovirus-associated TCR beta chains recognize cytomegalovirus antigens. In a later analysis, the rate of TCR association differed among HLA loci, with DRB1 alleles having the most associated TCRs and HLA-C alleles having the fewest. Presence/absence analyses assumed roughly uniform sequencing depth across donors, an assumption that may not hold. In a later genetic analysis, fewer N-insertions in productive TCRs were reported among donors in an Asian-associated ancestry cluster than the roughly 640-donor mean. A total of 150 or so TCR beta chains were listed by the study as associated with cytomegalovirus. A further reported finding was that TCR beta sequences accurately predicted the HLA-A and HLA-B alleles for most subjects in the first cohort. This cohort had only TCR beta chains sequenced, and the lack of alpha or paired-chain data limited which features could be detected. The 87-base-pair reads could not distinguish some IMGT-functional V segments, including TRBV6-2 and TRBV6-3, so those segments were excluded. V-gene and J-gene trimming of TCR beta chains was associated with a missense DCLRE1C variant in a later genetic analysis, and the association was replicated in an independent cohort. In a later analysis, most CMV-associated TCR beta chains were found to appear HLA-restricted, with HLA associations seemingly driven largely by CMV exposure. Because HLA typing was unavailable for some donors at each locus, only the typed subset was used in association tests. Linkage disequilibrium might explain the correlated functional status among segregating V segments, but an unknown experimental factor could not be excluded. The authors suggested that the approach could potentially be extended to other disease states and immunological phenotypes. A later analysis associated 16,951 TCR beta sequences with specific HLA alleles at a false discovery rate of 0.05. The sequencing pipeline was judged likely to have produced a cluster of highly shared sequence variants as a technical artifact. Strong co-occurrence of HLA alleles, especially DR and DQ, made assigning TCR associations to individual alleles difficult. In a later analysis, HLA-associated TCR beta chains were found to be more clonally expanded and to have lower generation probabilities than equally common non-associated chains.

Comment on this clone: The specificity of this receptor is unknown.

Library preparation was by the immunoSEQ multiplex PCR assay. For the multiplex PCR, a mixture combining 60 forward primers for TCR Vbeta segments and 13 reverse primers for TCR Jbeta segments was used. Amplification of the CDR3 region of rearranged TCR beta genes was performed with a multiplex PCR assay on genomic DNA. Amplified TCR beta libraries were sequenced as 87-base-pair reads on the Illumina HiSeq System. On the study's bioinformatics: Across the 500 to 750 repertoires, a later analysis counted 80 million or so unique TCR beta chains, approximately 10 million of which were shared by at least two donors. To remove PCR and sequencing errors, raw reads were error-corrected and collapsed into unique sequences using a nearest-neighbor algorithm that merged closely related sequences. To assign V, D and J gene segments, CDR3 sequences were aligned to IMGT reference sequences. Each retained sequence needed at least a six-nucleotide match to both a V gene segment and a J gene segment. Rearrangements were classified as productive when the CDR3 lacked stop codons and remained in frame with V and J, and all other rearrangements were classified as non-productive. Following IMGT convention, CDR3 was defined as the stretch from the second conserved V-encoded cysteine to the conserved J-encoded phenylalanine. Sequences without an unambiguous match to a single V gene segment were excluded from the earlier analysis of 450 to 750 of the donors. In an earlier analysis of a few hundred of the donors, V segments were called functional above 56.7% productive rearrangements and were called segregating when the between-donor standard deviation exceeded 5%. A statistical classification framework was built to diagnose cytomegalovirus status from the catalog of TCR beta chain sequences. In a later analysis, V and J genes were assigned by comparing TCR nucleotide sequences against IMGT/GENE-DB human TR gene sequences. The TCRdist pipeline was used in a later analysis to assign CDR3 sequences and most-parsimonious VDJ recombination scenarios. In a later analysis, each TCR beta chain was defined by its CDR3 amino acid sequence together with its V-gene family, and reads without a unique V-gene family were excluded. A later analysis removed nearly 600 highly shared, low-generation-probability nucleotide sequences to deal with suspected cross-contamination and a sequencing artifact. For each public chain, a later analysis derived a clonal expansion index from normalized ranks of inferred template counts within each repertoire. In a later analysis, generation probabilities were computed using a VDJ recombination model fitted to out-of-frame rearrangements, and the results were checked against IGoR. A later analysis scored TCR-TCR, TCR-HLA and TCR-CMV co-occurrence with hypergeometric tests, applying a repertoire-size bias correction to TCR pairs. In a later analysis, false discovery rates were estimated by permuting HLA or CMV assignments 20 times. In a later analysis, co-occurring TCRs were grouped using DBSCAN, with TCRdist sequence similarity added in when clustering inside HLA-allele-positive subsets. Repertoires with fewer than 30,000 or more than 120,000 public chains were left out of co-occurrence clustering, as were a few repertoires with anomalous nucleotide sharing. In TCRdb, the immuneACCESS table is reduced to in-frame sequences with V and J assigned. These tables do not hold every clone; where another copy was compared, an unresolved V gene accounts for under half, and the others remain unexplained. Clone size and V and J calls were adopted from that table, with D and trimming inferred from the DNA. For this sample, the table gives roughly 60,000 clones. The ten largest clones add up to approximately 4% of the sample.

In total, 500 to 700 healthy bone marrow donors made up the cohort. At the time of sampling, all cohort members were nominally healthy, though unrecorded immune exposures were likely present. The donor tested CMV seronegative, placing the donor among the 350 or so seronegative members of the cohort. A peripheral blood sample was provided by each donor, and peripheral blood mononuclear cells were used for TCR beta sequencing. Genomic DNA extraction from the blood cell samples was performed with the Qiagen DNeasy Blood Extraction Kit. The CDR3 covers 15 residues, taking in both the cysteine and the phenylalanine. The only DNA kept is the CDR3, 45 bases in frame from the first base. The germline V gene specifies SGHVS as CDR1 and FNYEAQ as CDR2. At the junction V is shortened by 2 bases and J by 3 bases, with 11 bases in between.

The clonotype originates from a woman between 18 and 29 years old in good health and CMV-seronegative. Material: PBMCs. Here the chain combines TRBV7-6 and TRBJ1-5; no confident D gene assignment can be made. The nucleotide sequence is TGTGCCAGCAGCTTACGGTCCGGAGACAATCAGCCCCAGCATTTT. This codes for CASSLRSGDNQPQHF.